This TCR beta chain comes out of a study of CD8 T cells in Susac syndrome. CDR3 length: 16 residues. The ends lost 7 bases at V and 1 base at J; junction bases unmatched: 8. Germline lookup yields CDR1 MNHNS and CDR2 SASEGT. Blood CD8+ and CD4+ T cells underwent high-throughput TCR beta sequencing. Negative magnetic isolation gave CD8+ and CD4+ cells; FACS enriched CD8+ TEMRA. Study-wide results and caveats: Acknowledgment was made by the study that its TCR sequencing and HLA analysis involved a relatively small number of individuals.

Of note for this clonotype: Its cognate antigen is unknown.

An amount of RNA that ranged from roughly 0.45 to 1 ug was reverse transcribed with random hexamers. Multiplex immunoSEQ PCR targeted 54 Vbeta and 13 Jbeta TCR beta segments. TCRdb itself ran the immunoSEQ multiplex PCR reads through MiXCR, one entry per CDR3 protein. The data contain 73,000 or so distinct CDR3 sequences, about 95% of them seen just once; the ten biggest clones take up 0.3% to 0.4%. This receptor was obtained from a human donor with multiple sclerosis. V gene TRBV6-1 combines with J gene TRBJ2-2; the match to TRBD1 covers 8 bases. The sequencing sample was made of CD8+ T cells from PBMCs. The CDR3 protein is CASTQYRGRNTGELFF. The CDR3 DNA reads TGTGCCAGCACTCAATACAGGGGGAGGAACACCGGGGAGCTGTTTTTT.